This TCR beta chain was captured in a study of shared clonotypes between healthy human individuals. Turning to the study itself: Samples came from a couple of female and three male donors aged 18 to 49. Study-wide points: The diversity represented, both genetic and in exposure history, was limited by few donors.

Remarks on this clone: Antigen specificity is unknown.

Germline lookup yields CDR1 SGHAT and CDR2 FQNNGV. V trimming: 0 bases; J trimming: 7 bases; junction bases outside the gene matches: 19. The CDR3 has 20 amino acids. TCRdb's copy holds only in-frame clones and misses some; the assay was immunoSEQ multiplex PCR. The data show a few hundred thousand clones, about 65% seen once. Healthy HIV-negative adults with no recent acute infections or vaccinations were recruited as donors. The chain is built from TRBV11-2 and TRBJ2-1, with 9 bases aligning to TRBD2. This sequence was found in a man aged 30-40 years in good health. The specimen sequenced was memory CD4+ T cells sorted from blood. Subset denoted: CD45RA-negative fraction. The CDR3 spells CASSLDPTTSGYTKGNEQFF. In DNA form, the CDR3 reads TGTGCCAGCAGCTTAGATCCCACCACTAGCGGGTACACAAAAGGGAATGAGCAGTTCTTC.